Each of the 2 T cell receptor beta chains below was sequenced from the same sample in a study of response to subunit inactivated influenza vaccine. In TCRdb, the RT-PCR reads were re-called with MiXCR into one record per CDR3 protein. The repertoire holds 530,000 or so distinct CDR3 sequences, with around 15% as singletons. This specimen was PBMCs from blood, taken approximately 12 days after vaccination. The receptor set was obtained from a man between 50 and 59 years old who received an inactivated influenza vaccine.

The rearrangement joins TRBV21-1 to TRBJ2-4. TRBV21-1 represents a pseudogene. The CDR3 covers 14 residues. The CDR3 reads CASSKNAELNIQYF. The CDR3 bases are TGTGCCAGCAGCAAAAACGCAGAGCTAAACATTCAGTACTTC.

The chain carries TRBV12-3 or TRBV12-4 and TRBJ2-3; no firm D call. V was trimmed by 3 bases and J by 9 bases, leaving 13 bases between them. The CDR3 is made up of 13 amino acids. DNA for the CDR3: TGTGCCAGCAGTTTGAGTCATTCCCCCACGCAGTATTTT. This encodes CASSLSHSPTQYF.